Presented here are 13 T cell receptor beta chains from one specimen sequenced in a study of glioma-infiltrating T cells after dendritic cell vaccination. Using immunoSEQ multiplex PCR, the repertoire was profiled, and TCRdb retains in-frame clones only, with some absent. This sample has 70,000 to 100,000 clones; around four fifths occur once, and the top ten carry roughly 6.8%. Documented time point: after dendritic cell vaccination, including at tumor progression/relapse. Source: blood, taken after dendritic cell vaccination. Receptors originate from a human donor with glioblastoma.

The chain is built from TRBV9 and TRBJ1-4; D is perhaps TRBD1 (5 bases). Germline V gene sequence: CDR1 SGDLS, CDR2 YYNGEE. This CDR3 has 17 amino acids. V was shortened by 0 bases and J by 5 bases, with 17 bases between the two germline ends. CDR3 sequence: CASSVGVGGMGNEKLFF. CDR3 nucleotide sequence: TGTGCCAGCAGCGTAGGTGTGGGGGGGATGGGAAATGAAAAACTGTTTTTT.

The CDR3 DNA reads TGTGCCAGCAGTGACAGGCTCACCTACGAGCAGTACTTC. This encodes CASSDRLTYEQYF. V and J are TRBV2 and TRBJ2-7; D unclear. The germline gives CDR1 SNHLY, CDR2 FYNNEI. This CDR3 spans 13 amino acids. V was pared by 3 bases and J by 2 bases, with 8 bases between.

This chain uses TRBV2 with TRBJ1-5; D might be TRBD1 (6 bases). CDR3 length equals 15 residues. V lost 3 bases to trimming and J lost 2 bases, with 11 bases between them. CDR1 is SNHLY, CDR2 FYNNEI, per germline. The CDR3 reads CASSERGLGNQPQHF. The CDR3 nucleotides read TGTGCCAGCAGTGAGAGGGGGTTGGGCAATCAGCCCCAGCATTTT.

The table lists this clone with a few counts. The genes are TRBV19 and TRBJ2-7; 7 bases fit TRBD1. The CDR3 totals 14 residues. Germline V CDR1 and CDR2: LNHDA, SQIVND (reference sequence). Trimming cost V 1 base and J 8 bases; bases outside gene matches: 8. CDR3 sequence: CASSIGDSTTKQYF. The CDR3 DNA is TGTGCCAGTAGTATAGGGGACAGTACTACCAAGCAGTACTTC.

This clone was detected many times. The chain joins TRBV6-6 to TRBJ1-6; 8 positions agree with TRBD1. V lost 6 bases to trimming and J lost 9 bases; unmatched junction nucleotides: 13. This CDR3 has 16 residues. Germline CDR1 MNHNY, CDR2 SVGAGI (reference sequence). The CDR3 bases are TGTGCCAGCAGCTTACTCCCGTCAGGGGGCCTTTCACCCCTCCACTTT. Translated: CASSLLPSGGLSPLHF.

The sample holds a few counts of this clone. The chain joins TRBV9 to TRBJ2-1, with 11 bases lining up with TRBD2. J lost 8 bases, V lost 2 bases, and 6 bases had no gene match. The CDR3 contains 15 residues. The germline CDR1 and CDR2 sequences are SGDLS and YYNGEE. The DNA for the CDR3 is TGTGCCAGCAGCGTTAGCGGGGGGGCCAGGTATGAGCAGTTCTTC. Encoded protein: CASSVSGGARYEQFF.

The chain's CDR3 is CASSDYGQGQETQYF. The CDR3 nucleotides read TGTGCCAGCAGTGATTATGGACAAGGCCAAGAGACCCAGTACTTC. The genes are TRBV25-1 and TRBJ2-5; TRBD1 might be the D (5 bases). V was trimmed by 3 bases and J by 1 base, leaving 12 bases between them. The germline CDR1 and CDR2 sequences are MGHDK and SYGVNS. The CDR3 runs 15 residues.

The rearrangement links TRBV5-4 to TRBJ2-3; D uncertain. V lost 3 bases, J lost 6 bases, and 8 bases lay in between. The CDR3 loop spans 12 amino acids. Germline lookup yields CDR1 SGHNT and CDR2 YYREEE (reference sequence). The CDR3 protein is CASSWSRDTQYF. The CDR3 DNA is TGTGCCAGCAGCTGGAGTCGGGATACGCAGTATTTT.

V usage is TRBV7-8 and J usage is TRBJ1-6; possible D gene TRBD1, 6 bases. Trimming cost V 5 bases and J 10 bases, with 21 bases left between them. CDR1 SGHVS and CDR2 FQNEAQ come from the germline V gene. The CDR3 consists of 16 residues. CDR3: CASSPRTANTGSPLHF. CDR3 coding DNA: TGTGCCAGCAGCCCAAGGACAGCCAACACAGGATCACCCCTCCACTTT.

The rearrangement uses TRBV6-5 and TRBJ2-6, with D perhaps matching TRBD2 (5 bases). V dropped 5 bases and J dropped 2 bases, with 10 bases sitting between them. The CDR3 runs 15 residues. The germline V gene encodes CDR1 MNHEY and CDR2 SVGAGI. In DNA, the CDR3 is TGTGCCAGCAGTCCAAGCGGTGCTGGGGCCAACGTCCTGACTTTC. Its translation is CASSPSGAGANVLTF.

The CDR3 DNA is TGTGCCAGCAGACGAAGTGGTCGACAGGGTAATTCACCCCTCCACTTT. Translating gives CASRRSGRQGNSPLHF. The chain recombines TRBV7-2 with TRBJ1-6; 7 bases are shared with TRBD1. Germline loops: CDR1 SGHTA, CDR2 FQGNSA. The ends lost 6 bases at V and 6 bases at J; junction bases unmatched: 11. This CDR3 spans 16 amino acids.

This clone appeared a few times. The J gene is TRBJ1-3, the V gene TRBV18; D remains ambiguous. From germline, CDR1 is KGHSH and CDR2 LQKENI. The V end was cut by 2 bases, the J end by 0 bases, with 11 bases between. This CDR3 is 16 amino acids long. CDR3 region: CASSPDEALSGNTIYF. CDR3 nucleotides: TGTGCCAGCTCACCAGATGAGGCGCTCTCTGGAAACACCATATATTTT.

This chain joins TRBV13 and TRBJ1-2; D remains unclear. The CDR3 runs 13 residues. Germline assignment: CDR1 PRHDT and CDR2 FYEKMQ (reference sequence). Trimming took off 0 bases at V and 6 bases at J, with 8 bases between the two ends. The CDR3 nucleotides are TGTGCCAGCAGCTTAGGGACACGGAATGGCTACACCTTC. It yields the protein CASSLGTRNGYTF.